The 21 T cell receptor beta chains given below trace back to one sample, sequenced in a study of cytomegalovirus exposure and HLA in healthy donors. PCR used 60 Vbeta primers and 13 Jbeta primers. Generated by immunoSEQ multiplex PCR, the TCRdb table keeps only in-frame clones and is missing some. The repertoire has 110,000 to 150,000 clones, about 64% of them found once; the top ten carry more than 4%. Input material: PBMCs. The receptors here all came from a man aged 55 to 70 in good health and CMV-seronegative.

This clone was recorded a few times. V and J are TRBV7-3 and TRBJ2-5; 9 bases line up with TRBD1. V trimming: 4 bases; J trimming: 5 bases; junction bases outside the gene matches: 14. The CDR3 is 17 residues long. Germline V gene sequence: CDR1 SGHTA, CDR2 FQGTGA. The CDR3 DNA is TGTGCCAGCAGCTCTCAACCTACGGACAGGGGTGAGGAGACCCAGTACTTC. This translates into CASSSQPTDRGEETQYF.

This clone came up once. This rearrangement joins TRBV6-1 to TRBJ1-5; D remains ambiguous. Trimming left V 4 bases short and J 6 bases short, with 16 bases between. The CDR3 runs to 15 residues. Per the germline V gene, CDR1 is MNHNS and CDR2 is SASEGT. CDR3 in amino acids: CASSGTAARGQPQHF. As DNA, the CDR3 is TGTGCCAGCAGTGGGACGGCTGCACGGGGTCAGCCCCAGCATTTT.

This chain connects TRBV27 to TRBJ1-1; 10 bases map to TRBD1. This CDR3 region has 16 residues. CDR1 MNHEY and CDR2 SMNVEV come from the germline V gene (reference sequence). J lost 4 bases, V lost 2 bases, and 7 bases had no gene match. CDR3 sequence: CASSLLEGTGATEAFF. CDR3 DNA sequence: TGTGCCAGCAGTTTACTGGAGGGGACAGGGGCCACTGAAGCTTTCTTT.

This clone was counted only a few times. This chain joins TRBV7-9 and TRBJ1-3; D is ambiguous. V was shortened by 5 bases and J by 1 base, with 9 bases between the two germline ends. This CDR3 is 14 amino acids long. Germline V gene data show CDR1 as SEHNR and CDR2 as FQNEAQ (reference sequence). The CDR3 loop reads CASSLSISGNTIYF. DNA for the CDR3: TGTGCCAGCAGCCTAAGCATATCTGGAAACACCATATATTTT.

The rearrangement links TRBV7-6 to TRBJ2-6; 7 bases agree with TRBD1. The CDR3 contains 16 residues. The germline gives CDR1 SGHVS, CDR2 FNYEAQ. V was pared by 5 bases and J by 4 bases, with 8 bases of the junction left unmatched. DNA for the CDR3: TGTGCCAGCAGCGCCCAGACAGGGTCCGGGGCCAACGTCCTGACTTTC. It specifies CASSAQTGSGANVLTF.

The chain couples TRBV25-1 to TRBJ1-1; a weak D match, TRBD1 (6 bases). The V end lost 7 bases, the J end lost 4 bases, and 13 bases lay between the germline ends. The CDR3 consists of 13 residues. Germline CDR1 reads MGHDK; CDR2 reads SYGVNS. The CDR3 DNA reads as TGTGCCAGCAAGTTACAGGGTTTCACTGAAGCTTTCTTT. Residues: CASKLQGFTEAFF.

V and J are TRBV29-1 and TRBJ1-1, with a possible D match to TRBD1 (5 bases). V was pared by 2 bases and J by 1 base, with 11 bases between. This CDR3 is 14 amino acids long. Germline V gene sequence: CDR1 SQVTM, CDR2 ANQGSEA. This CDR3 is CSVESAGWNTEAFF. The CDR3 DNA is TGCAGCGTTGAATCGGCAGGGTGGAACACTGAAGCTTTCTTT.

This rearrangement joins TRBV7-2 to TRBJ2-5; 10 positions match TRBD1. J lost 5 bases, V lost 0 bases, and 9 bases had no gene match. Germline V gene lookup returns CDR1 SGHTA and CDR2 FQGNSA. This CDR3 contains 17 residues. The CDR3 DNA reads TGTGCCAGCAGCTTAGCCGTAGTAGACAGGGGGCAGGAGACCCAGTACTTC. It codes for CASSLAVVDRGQETQYF.

This chain joins TRBV28 and TRBJ1-1; TRBD1 aligns across 8 bases. The CDR3 extends over 19 amino acids. Germline CDR1 and CDR2: MDHEN and SYDVKM. The V and J ends lost 2 bases and 2 bases, in that order; junction bases with no gene match: 16. CDR3 sequence reads: CASSLTSPGQGVENTEAFF. In DNA form, the CDR3 reads TGTGCCAGCAGTTTAACCTCTCCCGGACAGGGAGTAGAAAACACTGAAGCTTTCTTT.

The J gene is TRBJ1-6, the V gene TRBV6-5; D perhaps matches TRBD1 (6 bases). This CDR3 is built from 14 residues. Germline-derived CDR1 and CDR2 are MNHEY and SVGAGI. V was clipped by 7 bases and J by 5 bases, with 12 bases between them. CDR3 protein: CASKGGGDNSPLHF. CDR3 DNA sequence: TGTGCCAGCAAAGGGGGAGGGGATAATTCACCCCTCCACTTT.

The chain links TRBV30 to TRBJ1-4; 7 bases fit TRBD1. V was pared by 2 bases and J by 8 bases, with 8 bases of the junction left unmatched. Looked up from germline, CDR1 is GTSNPN and CDR2 is SVGIG (reference sequence). The CDR3 loop spans 14 amino acids. CDR3 in amino acids: CAWSPTGAGEKLFF. The CDR3 DNA is TGTGCCTGGAGTCCTACAGGGGCGGGAGAAAAACTGTTTTTT. The complete variable domain, with remaining parts taken from reference TRBV30 and TRBJ1-4, reads SQTIHQWPATLVQPVGSPLSLECTVEGTSNPNLYWYRQAAGRGLQLLFYSVGIGQISSEVPQNLSASRPQDRQFILSSKKLLLSDSGFYLCAWSPTGAGEKLFFGSGTQLSVL.

The rearrangement links TRBV6-5 to TRBJ2-7; D is possibly TRBD1 (6 bases). This CDR3 has 13 residues. Germline V lookup: CDR1 MNHEY, CDR2 SVGAGI. The V end lost 2 bases, the J end lost 3 bases, and 8 bases lay between the germline ends. CDR3 in amino acids: CASSYRTDYEQYF. The CDR3 bases are TGTGCCAGCAGTTACCGGACAGACTACGAGCAGTACTTC.

The V gene is TRBV4-3, the J gene TRBJ2-7; 9 bases agree with TRBD1. The CDR3 has 13 amino acids. Germline assignment: CDR1 LGHNA and CDR2 YSLEER. V was clipped by 2 bases and J by 7 bases; unmatched bases: 3. The CDR3: CASSQRDREEQYF. For the CDR3, the DNA is TGCGCCAGCAGCCAAAGGGACAGGGAAGAGCAGTACTTC.

The CDR3 coding sequence is TGCGCCAGCAGCTTATTACAGGGTTCGGGTGGCTACACCTTC. Translated, it gives CASSLLQGSGGYTF. The chain recombines TRBV5-1 with TRBJ1-2; a possible D gene is TRBD1 (6 bases). CDR1 SGHRS and CDR2 YFSETQ come from the germline V gene. The CDR3 spans 14 residues. The germline V and J ends were trimmed by 2 bases and 7 bases, with 15 bases remaining between them.

This sequence joins TRBV2 and TRBJ2-7; TRBD2 is a possible D gene (7 bases). This CDR3 contains 13 residues. Germline V gene data show CDR1 as SNHLY and CDR2 as FYNNEI. V was shortened by 9 bases and J by 7 bases, with 19 bases between the two germline ends. CDR3 sequence (DNA): TGTGCCAGGGGGAGGGGGGTCCAAGGGGAGCAGTACTTC. It translates to CARGRGVQGEQYF.

This chain uses TRBV28 with TRBJ2-1; perhaps TRBD1 as D (5 bases). Per germline, CDR1 MDHEN and CDR2 SYDVKM. The V gene lost 1 base and the J gene lost 10 bases, with 11 bases spanning the gap. The CDR3 consists of 13 residues. CDR3: CASSLSEKGEQFF. The CDR3 DNA follows: TGTGCCAGCAGTTTATCGGAGAAGGGGGAGCAGTTCTTC.

The chain uses TRBV28 and TRBJ2-1; 7 bases agree with TRBD2. The CDR3 totals 18 residues. Germline lookup yields CDR1 MDHEN and CDR2 SYDVKM. The J segment lost 5 bases and the V segment lost 8 bases, leaving 21 bases of the junction unmatched. DNA of the CDR3: TGTGCCAGCTTGACGGTAGCGGGTGGCCCCGGTTCGAACAATGAGCAGTTCTTC. Its translation is CASLTVAGGPGSNNEQFF.

The gene calls are TRBV11-2 and TRBJ2-5; D is possibly TRBD2 (5 bases). CDR1 and CDR2 from the germline V gene are SGHAT and FQNNGV. V dropped 0 bases and J dropped 5 bases, with 10 bases sitting between them. The CDR3 consists of 14 residues. The CDR3 DNA sequence: TGTGCCAGCAGCTTAGATCTTAGCGTGGAGACCCAGTACTTC. Protein product: CASSLDLSVETQYF.

This sequence joins TRBV19 and TRBJ1-1, with 7 bases aligning to TRBD1. Germline V gene data show CDR1 as LNHDA and CDR2 as SQIVND (reference sequence). This CDR3 comprises 14 residues. Trimming removed 6 bases from V and 0 bases from J; junction bases left unmatched: 4. CDR3 nucleotides: TGTGCCAGTAGCCCACAGGGGATGAACACTGAAGCTTTCTTT. It is translated as CASSPQGMNTEAFF.

The rearrangement joins TRBV4-3 to TRBJ2-1, with 7 bases matching TRBD2. The CDR3 covers 16 residues. Trimming at V came to 1 base and at J to 5 bases, leaving 8 bases not matched to a gene. Germline CDR1 and CDR2: LGHNA and YSLEER. CDR3 DNA sequence: TGCGCCAGCAGCCAAGCCTTTTTAGGGACTAACAATGAGCAGTTCTTC. It is translated as CASSQAFLGTNNEQFF.

The V gene is TRBV9, the J gene TRBJ2-1, with a possible D match to TRBD1 (5 bases). Germline V gene sequence: CDR1 SGDLS, CDR2 YYNGEE. V was clipped by 0 bases and J by 2 bases, with 15 bases between them. The CDR3 runs to 17 residues. The CDR3 protein is CASSVAPRGNTYNEQFF. The CDR3 region has the DNA TGTGCCAGCAGCGTAGCCCCTAGGGGTAACACCTACAATGAGCAGTTCTTC.